Each of the 29 T cell receptor beta chains below was sequenced from the same sample in a study of shared clonotypes between healthy human individuals. Method: immunoSEQ multiplex PCR; TCRdb's copy keeps in-frame clones and lacks some. The repertoire holds around 1,100,000 clones, with 60% to 85% as singletons. The sample consisted of memory CD4+ T cells from PBMCs. As for subset: CD45RA-negative fraction. The source of these receptors is a man aged 18 to 35 in good health. Some clones in this sample may be carry-over from other donors' samples.

The chain employs TRBV30 and TRBJ1-4; D remains ambiguous. Trimming left V 2 bases short and J 0 bases short, with 10 bases between. Germline loops: CDR1 GTSNPN, CDR2 SVGIG (reference sequence). The CDR3 length is 15 residues. The CDR3 DNA follows: TGTGCCTGGAGTAGGCAGCTTGCAACTAATGAAAAACTGTTTTTT. Amino acids: CAWSRQLATNEKLFF.

As regards this clone: The identical CDR3 is also encoded by other nucleotide sequences in the sample. This rearrangement joins TRBV4-3 to TRBJ2-1; D unresolved. The germline V and J ends were trimmed by 0 bases and 4 bases, with 7 bases remaining between them. Germline V gene data show CDR1 as LGHNA and CDR2 as YSLEER. The CDR3 has 14 residues. The DNA for the CDR3 is TGCGCCAGCAGCCAAGACGCGGCTTACAATGAGCAGTTCTTC. It is translated as CASSQDAAYNEQFF.

Note on this clone: This CDR3 is also generated by other DNA sequences in the sample. This chain uses TRBV28 with TRBJ1-2; TRBD1 matches at 7 bases. V lost 6 bases, J lost 2 bases, and 6 bases stayed unmatched. This CDR3 is 14 amino acids long. Germline V lookup: CDR1 MDHEN, CDR2 SYDVKM. The CDR3 DNA follows: TGTGCCAGCAGCTCCGGGACAGCAAACTATGGCTACACCTTC. Amino acid sequence: CASSSGTANYGYTF.

The chain has TRBV28 and TRBJ1-5, with 8 nucleotides matching TRBD1. Germline V CDR1 and CDR2: MDHEN, SYDVKM. This CDR3 spans 15 amino acids. The trim removed 2 bases at V and 5 bases at J, leaving 5 bases unmatched. The CDR3, as DNA: TGTGCCAGCAGTTTAGTGGACAGGGCCGATCAGCCCCAGCATTTT. Protein: CASSLVDRADQPQHF.

This chain uses TRBV18 with TRBJ1-2, with 9 bases aligning to TRBD1. The CDR3 contains 14 residues. With V trimmed by 3 bases and J by 8 bases, 7 bases remained unmatched. Germline values: CDR1 KGHSH, CDR2 LQKENI. The CDR3 reads CASSPGTGLLGYTF. The CDR3 nucleotides read TGTGCCAGCTCACCCGGGACAGGGCTCTTGGGCTACACCTTC.

This chain uses TRBV7-2 with TRBJ1-4; TRBD1 is a possible D gene (6 bases). Trimming left V 4 bases short and J 5 bases short, with 14 bases between. The CDR3 has 15 amino acids. Germline loops: CDR1 SGHTA, CDR2 FQGNSA. CDR3 coding DNA: TGTGCCAGCAGCTACACAGGGAGTAAAAATGAAAAACTGTTTTTT. This encodes CASSYTGSKNEKLFF.

Remarks on this clone: Different DNA sequences within this sample yield the same CDR3. This sequence joins TRBV15 and TRBJ2-5; D remains unclear. The germline V gene has CDR1 LNHNV and CDR2 YYDKDF (reference sequence). Trimming removed 0 bases from V and 5 bases from J, with 7 bases in between. This CDR3 is 13 amino acids long. The CDR3 is CATSRDLRETQYF. CDR3 in DNA: TGTGCCACCAGCAGAGATCTTAGGGAGACCCAGTACTTC.

Here the CDR3 DNA reads TGTGCCAGCAGCTCTAATTCGGCTAGCGGGTACAATGAGCAGTTCTTC. Its translation: CASSSNSASGYNEQFF. The V call is TRBV7-3, the J call TRBJ2-1; 8 bases map to TRBD2. The CDR3 extends over 16 amino acids. Germline lookup yields CDR1 SGHTA and CDR2 FQGTGA. V shed 4 bases, J shed 4 bases, and the junction held 9 bases outside the gene matches.

The rearrangement links TRBV5-4 to TRBJ2-2; D perhaps matches TRBD2 (6 bases). The CDR3 extends over 16 amino acids. V lost 4 bases, J lost 3 bases, and 16 bases lay in between. CDR1 and CDR2 (germline): SGHNT, YYREEE (reference sequence). This CDR3 is CASSPVAGTDTGELFF. In DNA form, the CDR3 reads TGTGCCAGCAGCCCTGTGGCGGGAACAGACACCGGGGAGCTGTTTTTT.

This clone appeared a single time. J is TRBJ2-7 and V is TRBV19; D is uncertain. Trimming shortened V by 5 bases and J by 0 bases, and 11 bases separated the two germline ends. CDR3 size: 14 residues. CDR1 is LNHDA and CDR2 is SQIVND in the germline V gene (reference sequence). The DNA for the CDR3 is TGTGCCAGTAGTGCCGGCCTGAGCTCCTACGAGCAGTACTTC. Its translation: CASSAGLSSYEQYF.

The CDR3 nucleotides are TGTGCCAGCAGCTTTTATCCGACTAGTTCCGGGGAGCTGTTTTTT. Amino acids: CASSFYPTSSGELFF. The V gene is TRBV7-3, the J gene TRBJ2-2; D might be TRBD2 (6 bases). Between the trimmed V and J ends, which lost 3 bases and 6 bases, there was a span of 14 bases. The CDR3 runs to 15 residues. Looked up from germline, CDR1 is SGHTA and CDR2 is FQGTGA.

The chain uses TRBV7-8 and TRBJ2-1; D is possibly TRBD1 (6 bases). The length of the CDR3 is 13 residues. CDR1 SGHVS and CDR2 FQNEAQ come from the germline V gene. V was shortened by 5 bases and J by 9 bases, with 14 bases between the two germline ends. CDR3 DNA sequence: TGTGCCAGCAGCACCCAAGGACAGAGTGAGCAGTTCTTC. It is translated as CASSTQGQSEQFF.

V and J are TRBV9 and TRBJ1-1, with D unresolved. This CDR3 spans 14 amino acids. CDR1 is SGDLS, CDR2 YYNGEE, per germline. Trimming removed 0 bases from V and 4 bases from J, with 10 bases in between. CDR3 nucleotides: TGTGCCAGCAGCGTAGCTCCTCCCTCCACTGAAGCTTTCTTT. This encodes CASSVAPPSTEAFF.

This sequence joins TRBV6-1 and TRBJ2-5; the D gene is possibly TRBD2 (5 bases). V lost 0 bases to trimming and J lost 7 bases, with 18 bases between them. The germline V gene has CDR1 MNHNS and CDR2 SASEGT. The CDR3 has 16 residues. The DNA for the CDR3 is TGTGCCAGCAGTGAAGCGCTTTTTGGGTCCCGGGGGACCCAGTACTTC. It codes for CASSEALFGSRGTQYF.

Points on this clone: A read error is likely here: a far larger clone is one base away. This sample also contains other DNA sequences that code for the same CDR3. V gene TRBV29-1 combines with J gene TRBJ1-1; weak D call: TRBD1 (6 bases). V lost 7 bases to trimming and J lost 8 bases, with 17 bases between them. Germline V gene sequence: CDR1 SQVTM, CDR2 ANQGSEA. The CDR3 runs 12 residues. CDR3 coding DNA: TGCAGCGCTTACTTCAGGGGTACCGAAGCTTTCTTT. As protein: CSAYFRGTEAFF.

This clone was seen a single time. This chain links TRBV6-6 with TRBJ2-7; D might be TRBD2 (5 bases). This CDR3 region has 15 residues. The V gene lost 5 bases and the J gene lost 3 bases, with 17 bases spanning the gap. Germline V gene lookup returns CDR1 MNHNY and CDR2 SVGAGI (reference sequence). The CDR3 nucleotides read TGTGCCAGCAGTGACGACTCGGGAAAGGTCTACGAGCAGTACTTC. It translates to CASSDDSGKVYEQYF.

This clone was detected ten times or more. The CDR3 sequence is CSVGGTANYEQYF. The CDR3 coding sequence is TGCAGCGTTGGAGGGACAGCTAACTACGAGCAGTACTTC. The chain links TRBV29-1 to TRBJ2-7; the match to TRBD1 covers 7 bases. V was clipped by 4 bases and J by 3 bases; unmatched bases: 6. Germline loops: CDR1 SQVTM, CDR2 ANQGSEA. The CDR3 totals 13 residues.

V usage is TRBV19 and J usage is TRBJ1-2, with 11 bases matching TRBD1. CDR1 and CDR2 from the germline V gene are LNHDA and SQIVND (reference sequence). With 6 bases clipped from V and 8 bases from J, the junction kept 11 bases outside the gene matches. The CDR3 is 15 residues long. This CDR3 is CASSERTGGRRGYTF. The DNA of the CDR3 is TGTGCCAGTAGCGAAAGGACAGGGGGCAGAAGGGGCTACACCTTC.

The chain joins TRBV29-1 to TRBJ2-7, with D possibly TRBD2 on 5 matching bases. This CDR3 is 11 amino acids long. V dropped 3 bases and J dropped 4 bases, with 7 bases sitting between them. Germline V gene data show CDR1 as SQVTM and CDR2 as ANQGSEA. This CDR3 is CSVDGDYEQYF. CDR3 bases: TGCAGCGTTGACGGGGATTACGAGCAGTACTTC.

The gene calls are TRBV29-1 and TRBJ2-3; possibly TRBD2 for D (5 bases). The V gene lost 0 bases and the J gene lost 4 bases, with 14 bases spanning the gap. CDR3 length: 15 amino acids. Germline loops: CDR1 SQVTM, CDR2 ANQGSEA. In DNA, the CDR3 is TGCAGCGTTGAAGATCTCGGGATAGGGTCAGATACGCAGTATTTT. Its translation is CSVEDLGIGSDTQYF.

V usage is TRBV5-5 and J usage is TRBJ1-3; the D is unclear. This CDR3 is built from 15 residues. Germline V gives CDR1 SGHKS, CDR2 YYEKEE (reference sequence). Trimming pared 4 bases from V and 0 bases from J, leaving 11 bases between. CDR3 DNA sequence: TGTGCCAGCAGCAAGGCATGGGACTCTGGAAACACCATATATTTT. Translated, it gives CASSKAWDSGNTIYF.

In its sample, this clone was seen once. A much larger clone sits a single nucleotide away, making a read error possible. The chain has TRBV18 and TRBJ1-1; D ambiguous. The CDR3 runs to 14 residues. V was cut by 1 base and J by 1 base, with 7 bases left in between. From germline, CDR1 is KGHSH and CDR2 LQKENI. The CDR3 DNA follows: TGTGCCAGCTCACCACAGGAAGGGAACACTGAAGCTTTCTTT. As protein: CASSPQEGNTEAFF.

Written as DNA, the CDR3 is TGTGCCAGCAGCCCGTATGTGGGGTCGGGCAATCAGCCCCAGCATTTT. Translation: CASSPYVGSGNQPQHF. This chain connects TRBV5-5 to TRBJ1-5, with D unclear. The CDR3 loop spans 16 amino acids. Trimming took 4 bases from V and 2 from J, leaving 16 bases between them. CDR1 and CDR2 from the germline V gene are SGHKS and YYEKEE (reference sequence).

CDR3 coding DNA: TGTGCCAGCAGAAGGGCCGGGACTAGCATCTATGAGCAGTTCTTC. Translation: CASRRAGTSIYEQFF. J is TRBJ2-1 and V is TRBV11-2; 9 nucleotides match TRBD2. This CDR3 spans 15 amino acids. Trimming cost V 6 bases and J 8 bases; bases outside gene matches: 11. Germline V gives CDR1 SGHAT, CDR2 FQNNGV.

The gene calls are TRBV28 and TRBJ2-5, with D possibly TRBD1 on 5 matching bases. Trimming took off 7 bases at V and 4 bases at J, with 16 bases between the two ends. From germline, CDR1 is MDHEN and CDR2 SYDVKM. This CDR3 spans 14 amino acids. The CDR3: CASTNGGAGETQYF. In DNA, the CDR3 is TGTGCCAGCACCAACGGTGGGGCAGGAGAGACCCAGTACTTC.

This chain joins TRBV10-2 and TRBJ2-4; unclear D gene. Looked up from germline, CDR1 is WSHSY and CDR2 is SAAADI. With 7 bases removed from V and 1 base from J, the gap between germline ends came to 14 bases. CDR3 length: 15 residues. The CDR3 DNA is TGCGCCAGCAACGAGAGGACGGTCGCCAAAAACATTCAGTACTTC. It specifies CASNERTVAKNIQYF.

V and J are TRBV11-3 and TRBJ2-1; tentatively, D is TRBD1 or TRBD2 (5 bases each). The germline V and J ends were trimmed by 5 bases and 5 bases, with 16 bases remaining between them. Germline lookup yields CDR1 SGHNT and CDR2 YENEEA. The CDR3 covers 15 residues. CDR3 nucleotides: TGTGCCAGCAGCGCCAGGGACGCGGGCGACAATGAGCAGTTCTTC. The encoded protein is CASSARDAGDNEQFF.

J is TRBJ2-7 and V is TRBV5-6, with 8 bases lining up with TRBD1. Germline CDR1 reads SGHDT; CDR2 reads YYEEEE. J was trimmed by 3 bases and V by 4 bases; bases with no gene match: 18. This CDR3 region has 18 residues. CDR3 in amino acids: CASSLGAGGSLWDYEQYF. The CDR3 coding sequence is TGTGCCAGCAGCCTTGGGGCAGGGGGCAGCCTATGGGACTACGAGCAGTACTTC.

The chain joins TRBV6-6 to TRBJ2-1; no definite D call. V was pared by 6 bases and J by 0 bases, with 9 bases between. CDR1 is MNHNY, CDR2 SVGAGI, per germline (reference sequence). This CDR3 spans 14 amino acids. The chain's CDR3 is CASRVPSSYNEQFF. The DNA of the CDR3 is TGTGCCAGCAGGGTTCCGAGCTCCTACAATGAGCAGTTCTTC.